This T cell receptor beta chain came from a study of cytomegalovirus exposure and HLA in healthy donors. This clone was seen a handful of times. What it binds is unknown. Overall study results and limits: Only CMV serostatus was available as immune exposure information. It emerged from a later analysis that several of the most significant clusters appeared to be linked to common viral pathogens.

PCR employed 60 Vbeta and 13 Jbeta primers. TCRdb's table, derived via immunoSEQ multiplex PCR, lists solely in-frame clones and lacks some. The repertoire includes 150,000 to 200,000 clones, around 75% of them detected once, and more than 1.5% sits in the top ten. Germline CDR1 LNHDA, CDR2 SQIVND (reference sequence). CDR3 length: 15 residues. V was pared by 4 bases and J by 4 bases, with 3 bases of the junction left unmatched. The sequence was collected from a woman aged 50 to 60 in good health and CMV-seronegative. The rearrangement links TRBV19 to TRBJ2-1; 11 bases are shared with TRBD2. Input material: PBMCs. CDR3 region: CASSRTSGLYNEQFF. DNA for the CDR3: TGTGCCAGTAGTAGGACTAGCGGGCTATACAATGAGCAGTTCTTC.